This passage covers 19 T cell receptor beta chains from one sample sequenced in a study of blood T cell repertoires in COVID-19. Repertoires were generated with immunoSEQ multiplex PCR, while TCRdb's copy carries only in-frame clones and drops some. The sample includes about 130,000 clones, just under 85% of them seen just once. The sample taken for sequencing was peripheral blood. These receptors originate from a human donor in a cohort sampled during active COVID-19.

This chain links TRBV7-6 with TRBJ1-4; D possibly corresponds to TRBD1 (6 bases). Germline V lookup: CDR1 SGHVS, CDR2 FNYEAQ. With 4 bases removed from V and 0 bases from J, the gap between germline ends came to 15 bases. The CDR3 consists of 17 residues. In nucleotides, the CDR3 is TGTGCCAGCAGCTACGCACCGTACAGGGCAACTAATGAAAAACTGTTTTTT. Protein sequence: CASSYAPYRATNEKLFF.

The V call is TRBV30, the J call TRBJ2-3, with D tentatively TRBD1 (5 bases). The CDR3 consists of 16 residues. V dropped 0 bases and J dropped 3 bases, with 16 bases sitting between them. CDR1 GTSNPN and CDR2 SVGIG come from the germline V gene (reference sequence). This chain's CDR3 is CAWSVFVGASTDTQYF. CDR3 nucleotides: TGTGCCTGGAGTGTATTTGTTGGGGCTTCAACAGATACGCAGTATTTT.

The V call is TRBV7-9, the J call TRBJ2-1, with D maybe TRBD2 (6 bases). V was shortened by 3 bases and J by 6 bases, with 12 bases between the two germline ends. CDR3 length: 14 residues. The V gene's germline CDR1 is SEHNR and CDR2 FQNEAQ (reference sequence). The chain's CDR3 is CASSLLAGFNEQFF. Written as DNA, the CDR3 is TGTGCCAGCAGCTTGCTCGCGGGGTTCAATGAGCAGTTCTTC.

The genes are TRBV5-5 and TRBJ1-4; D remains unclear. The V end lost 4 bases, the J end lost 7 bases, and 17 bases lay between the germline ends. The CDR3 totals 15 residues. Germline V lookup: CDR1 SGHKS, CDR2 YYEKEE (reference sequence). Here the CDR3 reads CASSHLSGHGEKLFF. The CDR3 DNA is TGTGCCAGCAGCCATCTCTCGGGTCACGGTGAAAAACTGTTTTTT.

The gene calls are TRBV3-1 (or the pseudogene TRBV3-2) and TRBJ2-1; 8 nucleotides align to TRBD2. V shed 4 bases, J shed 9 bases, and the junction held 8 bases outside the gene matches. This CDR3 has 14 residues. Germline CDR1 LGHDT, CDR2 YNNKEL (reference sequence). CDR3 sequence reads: CASSPAGGRGEQFF. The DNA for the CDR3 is TGTGCCAGCAGCCCGGCGGGGGGAAGGGGTGAGCAGTTCTTC.

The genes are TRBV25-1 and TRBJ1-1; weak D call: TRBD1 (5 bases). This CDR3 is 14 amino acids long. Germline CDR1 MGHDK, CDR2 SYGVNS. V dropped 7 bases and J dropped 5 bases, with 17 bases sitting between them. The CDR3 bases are TGTGCCAGCAACGGAATACGGGGGGGGACTGAAGCTTTCTTT. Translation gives CASNGIRGGTEAFF.

The CDR3 sequence is CATQSETGNTIYF. CDR3 coding DNA: TGTGCCACCCAGTCGGAGACTGGAAACACCATATATTTT. The chain combines TRBV2 with TRBJ1-3; no clear D. The CDR3 has 13 residues. In germline, CDR1 is SNHLY, CDR2 FYNNEI. The V gene lost 10 bases and the J gene lost 2 bases, with 12 bases spanning the gap.

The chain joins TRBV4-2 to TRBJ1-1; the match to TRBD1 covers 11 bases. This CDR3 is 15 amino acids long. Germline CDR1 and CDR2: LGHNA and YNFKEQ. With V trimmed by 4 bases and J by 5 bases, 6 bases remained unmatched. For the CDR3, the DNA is TGTGCCAGCAGCCTCCGCCGGGACAGGGGGACTGAAGCTTTCTTT. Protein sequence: CASSLRRDRGTEAFF.

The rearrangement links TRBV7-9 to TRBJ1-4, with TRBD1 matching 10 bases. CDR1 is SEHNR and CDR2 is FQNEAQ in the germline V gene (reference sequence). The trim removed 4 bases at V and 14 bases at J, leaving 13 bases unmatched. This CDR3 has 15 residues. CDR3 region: CASSSPGQGERRLFF. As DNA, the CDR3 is TGTGCCAGCAGCTCCCCCGGACAGGGGGAGAGGAGGCTGTTTTTT.

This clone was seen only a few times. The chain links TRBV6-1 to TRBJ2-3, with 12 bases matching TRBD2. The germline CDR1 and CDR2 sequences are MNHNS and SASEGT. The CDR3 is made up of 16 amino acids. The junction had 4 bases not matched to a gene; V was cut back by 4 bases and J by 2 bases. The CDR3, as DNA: TGTGCCAGCAGTGGTCCTAGCGGGGGGGCCACAGATACGCAGTATTTT. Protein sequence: CASSGPSGGATDTQYF.

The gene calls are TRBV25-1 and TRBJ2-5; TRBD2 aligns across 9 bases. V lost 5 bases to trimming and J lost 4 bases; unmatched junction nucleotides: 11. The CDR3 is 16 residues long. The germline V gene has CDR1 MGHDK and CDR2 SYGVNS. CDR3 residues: CASSSLPGLAVETQYF. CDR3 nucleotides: TGTGCCAGCAGTAGCCTACCGGGACTAGCTGTAGAGACCCAGTACTTC.

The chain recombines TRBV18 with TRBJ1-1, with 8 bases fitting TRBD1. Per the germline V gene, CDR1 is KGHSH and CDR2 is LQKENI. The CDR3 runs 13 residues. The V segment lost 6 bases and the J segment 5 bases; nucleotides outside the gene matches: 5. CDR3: CASSGDRKTEAFF. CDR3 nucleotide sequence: TGTGCCAGCTCCGGGGACAGGAAGACTGAAGCTTTCTTT.

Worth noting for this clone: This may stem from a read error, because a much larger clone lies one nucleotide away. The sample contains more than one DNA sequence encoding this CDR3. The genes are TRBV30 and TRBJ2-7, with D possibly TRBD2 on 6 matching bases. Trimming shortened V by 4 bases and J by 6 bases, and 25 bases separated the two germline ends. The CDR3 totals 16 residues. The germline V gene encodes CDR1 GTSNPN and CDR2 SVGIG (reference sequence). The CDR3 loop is CAWKRARLTPTLEQYF. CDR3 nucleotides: TGTGCCTGGAAGCGGGCCCGGCTAACCCCTACTCTCGAGCAGTACTTC.

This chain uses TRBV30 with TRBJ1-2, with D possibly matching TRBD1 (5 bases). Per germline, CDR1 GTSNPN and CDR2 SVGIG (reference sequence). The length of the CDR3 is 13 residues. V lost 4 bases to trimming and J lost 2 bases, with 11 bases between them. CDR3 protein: CAWMLGGNYGYTF. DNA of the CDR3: TGTGCCTGGATGCTGGGGGGGAACTATGGCTACACCTTC.

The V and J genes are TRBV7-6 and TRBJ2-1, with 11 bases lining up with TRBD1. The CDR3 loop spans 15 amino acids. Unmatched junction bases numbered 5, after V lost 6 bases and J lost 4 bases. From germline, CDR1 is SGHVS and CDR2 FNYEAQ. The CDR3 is CASSPGQGDYNEQFF. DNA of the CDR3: TGTGCCAGCAGTCCGGGACAGGGGGATTACAATGAGCAGTTCTTC.

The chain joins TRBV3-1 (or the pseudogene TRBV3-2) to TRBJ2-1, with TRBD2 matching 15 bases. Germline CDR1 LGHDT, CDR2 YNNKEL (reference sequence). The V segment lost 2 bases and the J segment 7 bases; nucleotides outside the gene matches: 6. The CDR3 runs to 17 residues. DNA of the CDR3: TGTGCCAGCAGCCAAAGAGAGGGGACTAGCGGGGGGAATGAGCAGTTCTTC. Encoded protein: CASSQREGTSGGNEQFF.

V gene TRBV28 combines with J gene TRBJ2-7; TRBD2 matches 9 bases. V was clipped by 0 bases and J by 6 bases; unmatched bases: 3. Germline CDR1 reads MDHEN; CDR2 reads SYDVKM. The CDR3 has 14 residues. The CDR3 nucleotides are TGTGCCAGCAGTTTATGGACTAGCGGTACCGAGCAGTACTTC. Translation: CASSLWTSGTEQYF.

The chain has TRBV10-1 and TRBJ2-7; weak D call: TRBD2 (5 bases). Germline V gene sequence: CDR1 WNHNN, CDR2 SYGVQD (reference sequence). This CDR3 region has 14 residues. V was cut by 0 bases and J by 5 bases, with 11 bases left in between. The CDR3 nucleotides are TGCGCCAGCAGTGAGTCTGGACTCGCCCACGAGCAGTACTTC. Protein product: CASSESGLAHEQYF.

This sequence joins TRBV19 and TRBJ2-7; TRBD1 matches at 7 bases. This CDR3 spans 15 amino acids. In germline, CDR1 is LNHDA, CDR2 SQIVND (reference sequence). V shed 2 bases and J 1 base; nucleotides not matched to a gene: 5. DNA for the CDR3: TGTGCCAGTAGTATATCGGCAGGGGGATCCTACGAGCAGTACTTC. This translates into CASSISAGGSYEQYF.